In this sample, the clone carrying this TCR beta chain turned up many times. The antigen is unknown. The TCR beta CDR3 regions underwent amplification from RNA transcripts. The workflow started with a first-round RT-PCR run with HTBI primers and then moved on to a second-round multiplex PCR. Each CDR3 protein is one row after TCRdb ran MiXCR on the multiplex PCR reads. The sample shows hundreds of thousands of distinct CDR3 sequences, roughly 20% of them seen only once. This sample is drawn from a study of Graves' ophthalmopathy and Graves' hyperthyroidism. Overall study results and limits: The model reached approximately 67% sensitivity and roughly 72% specificity for predicting ophthalmopathy progression.

The germline gives CDR1 MNHEY, CDR2 SVGEGT. This CDR3 has 17 amino acids. Deletions cut 2 bases from V and 3 bases from J, with 20 bases between. By definition, stable hyperthyroidism involved no ophthalmopathy within 18 months of follow-up. The chain carries TRBV6-2 or TRBV6-3 and TRBJ2-7, with D possibly matching TRBD1 (6 bases). The sample was peripheral blood. The receptor's source is a woman between 18 and 29 years old with stable Graves' hyperthyroidism. Some clones in this sample may be carry-over from other donors' samples. Here the CDR3 reads CASSYGATTGTNYEQYF. For the CDR3, the DNA is TGTGCCAGCAGTTACGGGGCGACAACAGGGACGAACTACGAGCAGTACTTC.